The 8 T cell receptor beta chains reported below all come from one sample, sequenced in a study of T cells in Graves' hyperthyroidism and ophthalmopathy. Amplified TCR beta CDR3 regions came from RNA transcripts. A first-round RT-PCR of the TCR CDR3 used the HTBI primer set. Via MiXCR, TCRdb re-called the multiplex PCR reads, giving one row per CDR3 protein. The top ten clones hold 13% to 15% of a sample with about 400,000 distinct CDR3 sequences, around 16% of them seen once. Sequenced: blood. These receptors all come from a woman between 18 and 29 years old with Graves' hyperthyroidism.

The table lists this clonotype with many counts. This chain uses TRBV11-2 with TRBJ2-7; 9 bases fit TRBD2. V dropped 5 bases and J dropped 3; count of bases not matched to a gene: 5. The CDR3 is made up of 14 amino acids. Germline-derived CDR1 and CDR2 are SGHAT and FQNNGV. This chain's CDR3 is CASSGRSGSYEQYF. As DNA, the CDR3 is TGTGCCAGCAGCGGCCGTAGCGGGAGCTACGAGCAGTACTTC. The full variable domain, in which reference TRBV11-2 and TRBJ2-7 provide the parts outside the CDR3, is EAGVAQSPRYKIIEKRQSVAFWCNPISGHATLYWYQQILGQGPKLLIQFQNNGVVDDSQLPKDRFSAERLKGVDSTLKIQPAKLEDSAVYLCASSGRSGSYEQYFGPGTRLTVT.

Comments on this clonotype: This may stem from a read error, because a much larger clone lies one nucleotide away. The V and J genes are TRBV5-1 and TRBJ1-3; D is unclear. The CDR3 is 13 amino acids. CDR1 and CDR2 from the germline V gene are SGHRS and YFSETQ. The V gene lost 4 bases and the J gene lost 2 bases, with 7 bases spanning the gap. The CDR3 DNA follows: TGCGCCAGCAGCGAGAGCCCTGGAAACACCATATATTTT. It is translated as CASSESPGNTIYF.

The sample holds many counts of this clonotype. The rearrangement joins TRBV5-1 to TRBJ2-6, with TRBD1 as a possible D gene (6 bases). The CDR3 extends over 14 amino acids. Trimming left V 7 bases short and J 0 bases short, with 8 bases between. Germline V gives CDR1 SGHRS, CDR2 YFSETQ. The CDR3 DNA follows: TGCGCCAGCCGACAGGTCTCTGGGGCCAACGTCCTGACTTTC. This translates into CASRQVSGANVLTF.

This clonotype was counted many times. The chain has TRBV6-1 and TRBJ2-7; 7 bases align to TRBD2. The CDR3 sequence is 13 residues long. V shed 7 bases and J 5 bases; nucleotides not matched to a gene: 8. The V gene's germline CDR1 is MNHNS and CDR2 SASEGT. The CDR3 sequence is CASKERGVDEQYF. CDR3 DNA: TGTGCCAGCAAGGAGCGGGGAGTAGACGAGCAGTACTTC.

This clonotype was counted at least ten times. The chain is built from TRBV20-1 and TRBJ2-3, with 13 bases aligning to TRBD2. CDR3 length: 16 residues. CDR1 is DFQATT and CDR2 is SNEGSKA in the germline V gene (reference sequence). V trimming: 6 bases; J trimming: 6 bases; junction bases outside the gene matches: 12. As DNA, the CDR3 is TGCAGTGCAACGGGACTAGCGGGATCCCTCGCGGATACGCAGTATTTT. Protein product: CSATGLAGSLADTQYF.

In this sample, this clonotype turned up a few times. This chain joins TRBV5-5 and TRBJ1-4; TRBD1 might be the D (6 bases). Per germline, CDR1 SGHKS and CDR2 YYEKEE (reference sequence). This CDR3 contains 13 residues. V was trimmed by 0 bases and J by 8 bases, leaving 8 bases between them. In DNA form, the CDR3 reads TGTGCCAGCAGCTTGGAGACAGGAGAAAAACTGTTTTTT. It codes for CASSLETGEKLFF.

This clonotype was observed at least ten times. V gene TRBV20-1 combines with J gene TRBJ1-6; D call uncertain. V was clipped by 3 bases and J by 3 bases, with 12 bases between them. CDR1 and CDR2 from the germline V gene are DFQATT and SNEGSKA (reference sequence). The CDR3 length is 15 residues. Here the CDR3 reads CSASQTEDYNSPLHF. In DNA, the CDR3 is TGCAGTGCTAGCCAGACGGAAGACTATAATTCACCCCTCCACTTT.

This clonotype has more than one count but fewer than ten. The rearrangement joins TRBV4-3 to TRBJ1-5, with no clear D. CDR3 length equals 13 residues. Germline CDR1 is LGHNA and CDR2 is YSLEER. The ends were cut back, 0 bases at V and 5 bases at J, with 5 bases in the middle. The CDR3 loop is CASSQEPYQPQHF. CDR3 DNA: TGCGCCAGCAGCCAAGAGCCTTATCAGCCCCAGCATTTT.